A selection of T cell receptor beta chains follows, all from one sample in a study of blood T cells in healthy people across ages. Each CDR3 protein gets one entry after TCRdb re-called the 5' RACE reads with MiXCR. Among 650,000 to 700,000 distinct CDR3 sequences listed, about 50% were seen once. Sequencing used blood. The receptors derive from a woman at least 80 years old in good health. CDR3s include the opening cysteine and the closing phenylalanine or tryptophan. The D gene is left open where the match is weak.

CASSQASALLGELFF	TRBV14	TRBJ2-2	.
CASSAGVGNEQFF	TRBV2	TRBJ2-1	.
CASSVTYRSTEAFF	TRBV5-1	TRBJ1-1	.
CASSLGLTNSGSFNEQFF	TRBV5-1	TRBJ2-1	TRBD2
CGIRGQGARTYEQYF	TRBV10-3	TRBJ2-7	TRBD1
CASSQESEVWGKQYF	TRBV14	TRBJ2-7	.
CASSPGLNAGELFF	TRBV7-2	TRBJ2-2	.
CASSLEKGPGNIQYF	TRBV13	TRBJ2-4	.
CSVETTGNNEQFF	TRBV29-1	TRBJ2-1	.
CASSYSPVGTQYF	TRBV7-3	TRBJ2-3	.
CASSLAGGQNEQYF	TRBV3-1	TRBJ2-7	TRBD2
CASSLWTDGYTF	TRBV28	TRBJ1-2	.
CASRSGLRVTNEKLFF	TRBV12-3/TRBV12-4	TRBJ1-4	.
CASSFGQGASNEKLFF	TRBV7-9	TRBJ1-4	TRBD1
CASSLEGSGTYNEQFF	TRBV7-2	TRBJ2-1	TRBD2
CASSRGGRDQPQHF	TRBV2	TRBJ1-5	TRBD1
CASSTTGGNEQFF	TRBV7-9	TRBJ2-1	TRBD1
CASSPWETRQGPYGYTF	TRBV7-9	TRBJ1-2	TRBD1
CASSSRGWAGYTF	TRBV12-3/TRBV12-4	TRBJ1-2	.
CASSFSTGASYEQYF	TRBV27	TRBJ2-7	TRBD1
CAISGPGEGEQFF	TRBV10-3	TRBJ2-1	TRBD2
CASRIAGRRYDEQFF	TRBV2	TRBJ2-1	TRBD2
CASSAGLAGNGELFF	TRBV5-1	TRBJ2-2	TRBD2
CASSLDGPGPQHF	TRBV25-1	TRBJ1-5	.
CASSLAERDRGEQYF	TRBV12-3/TRBV12-4	TRBJ2-7	TRBD1
CASTGLAGDGGELFF	TRBV2	TRBJ2-2	TRBD2
CASSEHQLPSEQYF	TRBV2	.	.
CASGPGGLKPQHF	TRBV28	TRBJ1-5	.
CASSSIVLETNNSPLHF	TRBV6-2/TRBV6-3	TRBJ1-6	.
CASSLQGQSYGQYF	TRBV13	TRBJ2-5	TRBD1
CAISDSGGRAYEQYF	TRBV10-3	TRBJ2-7	TRBD2
CASSQGKADYEQYF	TRBV4-2	.	.
CASSHEQGGHSPLHF	TRBV11-2	TRBJ1-6	.
CAWSAGVASKPQHF	TRBV30	TRBJ1-5	.
CASSRDAADTQYF	TRBV12-3/TRBV12-4	TRBJ2-3	.
CASSPDQGGTYEQYF	TRBV18	TRBJ2-7	.
CASSHGSPYEQYF	TRBV3-1	TRBJ2-7	.
CASGRLAGDSDTQYF	TRBV7-2	TRBJ2-3	TRBD2
CASSSGGTNEQFF	TRBV5-1	TRBJ2-1	.
CASSLLRVTSGPGKQYF	TRBV28	TRBJ2-7	.
CASSLGPERNQPQHF	TRBV5-1	TRBJ1-5	.
CSADRGGNTIYF	TRBV29-1	TRBJ1-3	TRBD1